Listed below are T cell receptor beta chains from one sample, sequenced in a study of T cells in Graves' hyperthyroidism and ophthalmopathy. From the multiplex PCR reads, TCRdb called clonotypes with MiXCR, one entry per CDR3 protein. The profile shows 30,000 to 45,000 distinct CDR3 sequences, roughly half of them singletons. What was sequenced was blood. Every receptor here comes from a man aged 40-55 years with Graves' ophthalmopathy. CDR3s include the opening cysteine and the closing phenylalanine or tryptophan. A D gene is named only where the DNA matches it firmly. The listing skips clone size in some rows; elsewhere it reads once, few, many or a size class.

CDR3aa: CASTGSVYEQYF
CDR3nt: TGTGCCAGCACAGGATCGGTCTACGAGCAGTACTTC
v_gene: TRBV2
j_gene: TRBJ2-7
abundance: medium-sized
d_gene: -

CDR3aa: CASSLQGAGNTIYF
CDR3nt: TGTGCCAGCAGCTTACAGGGGGCTGGAAACACCATATATTTT
v_gene: TRBV11-3
j_gene: TRBJ1-3
abundance: few
d_gene: TRBD1

CDR3aa: CASSFDRSYTF
CDR3nt: TGTGCCAGCAGTTTTGACAGGTCCTACACCTTC
v_gene: TRBV6-6
j_gene: TRBJ1-2
abundance: many
d_gene: -

CDR3aa: CASSQWDSPSYEQYF
CDR3nt: TGTGCCAGCAGCCAATGGGACAGCCCATCCTACGAGCAGTACTTC
v_gene: TRBV7-9
j_gene: TRBJ2-7
abundance: medium-sized
d_gene: TRBD1

CDR3aa: CATSRGRGGARF
CDR3nt: TGTGCCACCAGCAGAGGACGGGGGGGGGCCCGTTTC
v_gene: TRBV15
j_gene: TRBJ2-5
abundance: many
d_gene: TRBD2

CDR3aa: CASSFFSGKNTEAFF
CDR3nt: TGTGCCAGCAGCTTTTTTTCAGGAAAGAACACTGAAGCTTTCTTT
v_gene: TRBV7-9
j_gene: TRBJ1-1
abundance: many
d_gene: -

CDR3aa: CASSPDLLGGNTIYF
CDR3nt: TGTGCCAGCAGTCCCGATTTGTTGGGTGGAAACACCATATATTTT
v_gene: TRBV6-5
j_gene: TRBJ1-3
abundance: many
d_gene: -

CDR3aa: CASSLNGGRSTEAFF
CDR3nt: TGTGCCAGCAGCCTTAACGGGGGGCGCTCCACTGAAGCTTTCTTT
v_gene: TRBV7-3
j_gene: TRBJ1-1
abundance: -
d_gene: -

CDR3aa: CASSYSGYGYTF
CDR3nt: TGTGCCAGCAGCTATTCCGGGTATGGCTACACCTTC
v_gene: TRBV7-9
j_gene: TRBJ1-2
abundance: once
d_gene: -

CDR3aa: CASRSKTGGWETQYF
CDR3nt: TGTGCCAGCAGATCGAAGACAGGGGGCTGGGAGACCCAGTACTTC
v_gene: TRBV5-4
j_gene: TRBJ2-5
abundance: many
d_gene: TRBD1